Listed below are T cell receptor beta chains from one sample, sequenced in a study of OX40 agonist ivuxolimab in advanced cancers. TCRdb's copy holds only in-frame clones and misses some; the assay was immunoSEQ multiplex PCR. The table records over 30,000 clones, over 80% of them present only once. Specimen: CD4+ or CD8+ T cells sorted from blood, collected in a trial of the OX40 agonist ivuxolimab. Source of these receptors: an adult with an advanced solid tumor such as melanoma, head and neck, liver or kidney cancer. CDR3s include the opening cysteine and the closing phenylalanine or tryptophan. The D gene is left open where the match is weak. The listing skips clone size in some rows; elsewhere it reads once, few, many or a size class.

>NA|TRBV13|NA|TRBJ2-1
TGTGCCAGCAGGCATACGAGTAAATCAGGGGTTACCTACAATGAGCAGTTCTTC
CASRHTSKSGVTYNEQFF
>few|TRBV6-1|TRBD1|TRBJ2-7
TGTGCCAGCAGTGAAATCAGGGGGTCCAGATACGAGCAGTACTTC
CASSEIRGSRYEQYF
>once|TRBV15|NA|TRBJ2-1
TGTGCCACCAGCAGGGGAGTAGAACTAGGTGCGTATGAGCAGTTCTTC
CATSRGVELGAYEQFF
>NA|TRBV29-1|NA|TRBJ2-5
TGCAGCGTTGAGTTAGTGGGAGCGCAAGAGACCCAGTACTTC
CSVELVGAQETQYF
>NA|TRBV14|NA|TRBJ1-1
TGTGCCAGCAGCCAAGTCGACCGACGTAACACTGAAGCTTTCTTT
CASSQVDRRNTEAFF
>NA|TRBV7-9|NA|TRBJ2-1
TGTGCCAGCAGCTTAGTTAGGTGGTTAGTAAAGAATGAGCAGTTCTTC
CASSLVRWLVKNEQFF
>NA|TRBV6-4|TRBD2|TRBJ2-1
TGTGCCAGCAGCGGGACTAGCGGGGGGATTGAGCAGTTCTTC
CASSGTSGGIEQFF
>NA|TRBV10-1|NA|TRBJ2-3
TGCGCCAGCAGTGGGCCTGGGGATACGCAGTATTTT
CASSGPGDTQYF
>NA|TRBV7-2|NA|TRBJ1-3
TGTGCCAGCAGCCCCCGGTTCTCTGGAAACACCATATATTTT
CASSPRFSGNTIYF
>NA|TRBV6-4|NA|TRBJ1-2
TGTGCCAGCAGGGAATACGCCGGGACAACGTATGGCTACACCTTC
CASREYAGTTYGYTF
>NA|TRBV28|NA|TRBJ1-5
TGTGCCAGTACAGGGAACAATCAGCCCCAGCATTTT
CASTGNNQPQHF
>NA|TRBV11-2|NA|TRBJ1-2
TGTGCCAGCAGCTTAGGGGCAGGGTACGCCTACGGCTACACCTTC
CASSLGAGYAYGYTF
>NA|TRBV18|NA|TRBJ2-3
TGTGCCAGCTCACCACCTTCCCGTAGAACCACAGATACGCAGTATTTT
CASSPPSRRTTDTQYF
>NA|TRBV28|TRBD2|TRBJ2-1
TGTGCCAGCAGTTTAGGAGGGACTAGCGGGTACTACAATGAGCAGTTCTTC
CASSLGGTSGYYNEQFF
>NA|TRBV20-1|NA|TRBJ1-4
TGCAGGGGGTCCGACGGGGAAAAACTGTTTTTT
CRGSDGEKLFF